Presented here are 27 T cell receptor beta chains from one specimen sequenced in a study of CD8+ T cells in alopecia areata. Treatment defined: oral pan-JAK inhibitor, 5-10 mg twice daily. It was cDNA, reverse transcribed from extracted RNA, that served as the sequencing template. Assay used: immunoSEQ multiplex PCR; TCRdb lists only in-frame clones, some missing. This sample yields some 130,000 clones, of which about 51% are seen a single time; 15% belongs to the top ten. The sequenced sample was CD8+ T cells sorted from blood, obtained at week 4, from a patient treated with tofacitinib. The receptors stem from a human donor with alopecia areata.

This clone was detected only a few times. The V and J genes are TRBV14 and TRBJ2-1; D remains unclear. Germline assignment: CDR1 SGHDN and CDR2 FVKESK. CDR3 length: 13 residues. V was cut by 5 bases and J by 3 bases, with 8 bases left in between. The CDR3 nucleotides are TGTGCCAGCAGCACAGACCTCTACAATGAGCAGTTCTTC. It codes for CASSTDLYNEQFF.

The chain recombines TRBV6-5 with TRBJ1-5, with TRBD1 matching over 7 bases. Trimming cost V 6 bases and J 0 bases; bases outside gene matches: 2. Per germline, CDR1 MNHEY and CDR2 SVGAGI. CDR3 size: 14 residues. CDR3 sequence reads: CASRQGDSNQPQHF. CDR3 nucleotide sequence: TGTGCCAGCAGGCAGGGGGATAGCAATCAGCCCCAGCATTTT.

The J gene is TRBJ2-5, the V gene TRBV5-1; D possibly corresponds to TRBD2 (7 bases). Trimming pared 4 bases from V and 4 bases from J, leaving 17 bases between. The germline V gene encodes CDR1 SGHRS and CDR2 YFSETQ. The CDR3 is made up of 15 amino acids. CDR3 residues: CASSPEGGYGETQYF. The DNA of the CDR3 is TGCGCCAGCAGCCCCGAGGGGGGGTACGGAGAGACCCAGTACTTC.

This clone was seen a handful of times. The V gene is TRBV6-6, the J gene TRBJ2-3, with TRBD1 as a possible D gene (6 bases). V gave up 6 bases and J gave up 2 bases, with 15 bases separating them. This CDR3 is 15 amino acids long. CDR1 is MNHNY and CDR2 is SVGAGI in the germline V gene (reference sequence). The CDR3 protein is CASRDSTRVTDTQYF. CDR3 nucleotide sequence: TGTGCCAGCAGGGACAGCACAAGGGTCACAGATACGCAGTATTTT.

The rearrangement uses TRBV5-4 and TRBJ2-5; possibly TRBD1 for D (5 bases). Germline V gene lookup returns CDR1 SGHNT and CDR2 YYREEE (reference sequence). The CDR3 sequence is 15 residues long. V shed 3 bases and J shed 2 bases, with 14 bases lying between them. The CDR3 region is CASSSPEDNQETQYF. In DNA form, the CDR3 reads TGTGCCAGCAGCTCTCCTGAGGACAATCAAGAGACCCAGTACTTC.

V usage is TRBV29-1 and J usage is TRBJ2-2; the D gene is possibly TRBD2 (6 bases). The V end was cut by 3 bases, the J end by 6 bases, with 14 bases between. Germline assignment: CDR1 SQVTM and CDR2 ANQGSEA. The CDR3 covers 14 residues. Here the CDR3 DNA reads TGCAGCGTTGATGGGACTTCGAGGCCCGGGGAGCTGTTTTTT. It yields the protein CSVDGTSRPGELFF.

As regards this clone: A junction boundary mismatches the germline segment, possibly from a read error. V and J are TRBV9 and TRBJ2-2; 7 bases fit TRBD1. The germline V gene has CDR1 SGDLS and CDR2 YYNGEE. The CDR3 contains 15 residues. The CDR3 is CASSWTGLNTGELLF. In DNA, the CDR3 is TGTGCCAGCAGCTGGACAGGACTGAACACCGGGGAGCTGCTTTTT.

CDR3 protein: CASIRSGSYEQYF. The CDR3 region has the DNA TGTGCCAGCATACGATCAGGCTCCTACGAGCAGTACTTC. V gene TRBV27 combines with J gene TRBJ2-7, with D unresolved. The germline V and J ends were trimmed by 7 bases and 0 bases, with 10 bases remaining between them. The germline V gene encodes CDR1 MNHEY and CDR2 SMNVEV (reference sequence). This CDR3 has 13 residues.

The chain couples TRBV7-9 to TRBJ1-5; TRBD1 is a possible D gene (5 bases). The germline V gene encodes CDR1 SEHNR and CDR2 FQNEAQ (reference sequence). The CDR3 runs to 15 residues. V was cut by 4 bases and J by 3 bases, with 13 bases left in between. CDR3 nucleotides: TGTGCCAGCAGCTCGGGAGGGGTTCACAATCAGCCCCAGCATTTT. Amino acids: CASSSGGVHNQPQHF.

The rearrangement uses TRBV6-5 and TRBJ1-2; 10 bases are a match to TRBD1. The CDR3 is 15 residues long. The J segment lost 0 bases and the V segment lost 5 bases, leaving 3 bases of the junction unmatched. Per the germline V gene, CDR1 is MNHEY and CDR2 is SVGAGI. CDR3 in DNA: TGTGCCAGCAGTGGACAGGGGGAAGCTAACTATGGCTACACCTTC. Translation gives CASSGQGEANYGYTF.

This chain connects TRBV5-4 to TRBJ2-7; D ambiguous. CDR1 and CDR2 from the germline V gene are SGHNT and YYREEE (reference sequence). V lost 0 bases and J lost 2, with 9 bases in between. This CDR3 spans 14 amino acids. The CDR3 DNA reads as TGTGCCAGCAGCTTGGTCTGGAACCCCTACGAGCAGTACTTC. Amino acids: CASSLVWNPYEQYF.

The CDR3, as DNA: TGTGCCAGCAGTTACTCGATGGGGGGTGCGGCAGATACGCAGTATTTT. Residues: CASSYSMGGAADTQYF. The genes are TRBV6-5 and TRBJ2-3; a weak D match, TRBD2 (6 bases). The CDR3 loop spans 16 amino acids. CDR1 and CDR2 (germline): MNHEY, SVGAGI. Trimming left V 0 bases short and J 4 bases short, with 14 bases between.

This clone was detected only a few times. The chain recombines TRBV4-2 with TRBJ2-3; 7 bases are a match to TRBD2. This CDR3 is built from 17 residues. Germline CDR1 is LGHNA and CDR2 is YNFKEQ. J was trimmed by 2 bases and V by 1 base; bases with no gene match: 9. The DNA for the CDR3 is TGTGCCAGCAGCCAAGCCGGAAGGGAGGGAGACACAGATACGCAGTATTTT. Translation: CASSQAGREGDTDTQYF.

The chain is built from TRBV2 and TRBJ2-1; possibly TRBD1 for D (5 bases). CDR1 is SNHLY and CDR2 is FYNNEI in the germline V gene. The CDR3 is 12 amino acids. Trimming took 6 bases from V and 8 from J, leaving 11 bases between them. CDR3: CASRPRVHEQFF. CDR3 DNA: TGTGCCAGCAGGCCCAGGGTCCATGAGCAGTTCTTC.

The chain is built from TRBV5-1 and TRBJ2-7; no clear D. V was clipped by 9 bases and J by 3 bases, with 22 bases between them. Germline values: CDR1 SGHRS, CDR2 YFSETQ. This CDR3 is built from 15 residues. The CDR3, as DNA: TGCGCCACCCATCCCAATAGGGTCCCAATCTACGAGCAGTACTTC. This translates into CATHPNRVPIYEQYF.

The J gene is TRBJ1-5, the V gene TRBV27; maybe TRBD1 (5 bases). Trimming pared 0 bases from V and 4 bases from J, leaving 10 bases between. This CDR3 has 15 amino acids. In germline, CDR1 is MNHEY, CDR2 SMNVEV (reference sequence). CDR3 protein: CASSLSGEGNQPQHF. The DNA of the CDR3 is TGTGCCAGCAGTTTATCCGGGGAGGGGAATCAGCCCCAGCATTTT.

This clone has more than one count but fewer than ten. V and J are TRBV19 and TRBJ2-1; tentatively, D is TRBD2 (5 bases). This CDR3 spans 13 amino acids. From germline, CDR1 is LNHDA and CDR2 SQIVND (reference sequence). V lost 6 bases and J 4 bases, leaving 10 bases between the germline ends. CDR3 DNA: TGTGCCAGTAGATTCAGAGGGTACAATGAGCAGTTCTTC. This codes for CASRFRGYNEQFF.

This clone showed up many times. The chain carries TRBV10-2 and TRBJ1-2; no definite D call. V was shortened by 2 bases and J by 8 bases, with 12 bases between the two germline ends. Per the germline V gene, CDR1 is WSHSY and CDR2 is SAAADI. The CDR3 totals 13 residues. The DNA of the CDR3 is TGCGCCAGCAGTGAGGACGGGGTAGAGGGCTACACCTTC. Its protein product is CASSEDGVEGYTF.

V and J are TRBV27 and TRBJ1-1; D ambiguous. Germline V lookup: CDR1 MNHEY, CDR2 SMNVEV (reference sequence). This CDR3 has 14 residues. V was shortened by 6 bases and J by 2 bases, with 13 bases between the two germline ends. The chain's CDR3 is CASRLGSSNTEAFF. In DNA form, the CDR3 reads TGTGCCAGCAGACTAGGGAGCAGTAACACTGAAGCTTTCTTT.

J is TRBJ1-1 and V is TRBV27; D is unclear. The germline gives CDR1 MNHEY, CDR2 SMNVEV (reference sequence). Trimming took 0 bases from V and 8 from J, leaving 13 bases between them. The CDR3 has 14 residues. The CDR3 reads CASSLSKTGVEAFF. CDR3 nucleotide sequence: TGTGCCAGCAGTTTATCCAAGACGGGAGTCGAAGCTTTCTTT.

The rearrangement joins TRBV4-1 to TRBJ1-1; TRBD1 aligns across 7 bases. Germline CDR1 is MGHRA and CDR2 is YSYEKL. Trimming removed 3 bases from V and 1 base from J; junction bases left unmatched: 5. The CDR3 spans 15 residues. CDR3 residues: CASSQKTGRNTEAFF. The CDR3 DNA is TGCGCCAGCAGCCAGAAGACAGGGAGGAACACTGAAGCTTTCTTT.

This chain links TRBV5-1 with TRBJ1-2; the D gene is possibly TRBD1 (5 bases). V lost 6 bases and J 2 bases, leaving 17 bases between the germline ends. The CDR3 totals 15 residues. The germline V gene has CDR1 SGHRS and CDR2 YFSETQ. The CDR3: CASTGTGDINYGYTF. As DNA, the CDR3 is TGCGCCAGCACCGGGACGGGAGATATCAACTATGGCTACACCTTC.

The V and J genes are TRBV30 and TRBJ1-3, with no clear D. Trimming stripped 4 bases from V and 4 bases from J, with 5 bases between. Germline assignment: CDR1 GTSNPN and CDR2 SVGIG (reference sequence). CDR3 length: 11 residues. CDR3 in DNA: TGTGCCTGGACACCCGGAAACACCATATATTTT. The encoded protein is CAWTPGNTIYF.

This chain links TRBV29-1 with TRBJ2-7; no clear D gene. Deletions cut 3 bases from V and 0 bases from J, with 12 bases between. CDR1 is SQVTM, CDR2 ANQGSEA, per germline. This CDR3 spans 14 amino acids. The CDR3 region has the DNA TGCAGCGTTGAGTGGCTTAACAGCTCCTACGAGCAGTACTTC. Amino acids: CSVEWLNSSYEQYF.

The chain employs TRBV4-2 and TRBJ2-7; 10 positions match TRBD2. Unmatched junction bases numbered 4, after V lost 8 bases and J lost 3 bases. CDR1 is LGHNA, CDR2 YNFKEQ, per germline. This CDR3 has 13 amino acids. For the CDR3, the DNA is TGTGCCAGCGGAGCGGGGGGGCTCTACGAGCAGTACTTC. This codes for CASGAGGLYEQYF.

This chain uses TRBV27 with TRBJ2-5, with 7 nucleotides matching TRBD2. The V segment lost 4 bases and the J segment 5 bases; nucleotides outside the gene matches: 7. This CDR3 is 14 amino acids long. The germline V gene encodes CDR1 MNHEY and CDR2 SMNVEV (reference sequence). For the CDR3, the DNA is TGTGCCAGCAGTTCCCGGGGGGATCGGGAGACCCAGTACTTC. Its translation: CASSSRGDRETQYF.

This chain connects TRBV30 to TRBJ1-1; D remains unclear. This CDR3 spans 11 amino acids. Germline assignment: CDR1 GTSNPN and CDR2 SVGIG (reference sequence). Trimming cost V 4 bases and J 2 bases, with 5 bases left between them. CDR3 in DNA: TGTGCCTGGACTCACAACACTGAAGCTTTCTTT. Amino acid sequence: CAWTHNTEAFF.